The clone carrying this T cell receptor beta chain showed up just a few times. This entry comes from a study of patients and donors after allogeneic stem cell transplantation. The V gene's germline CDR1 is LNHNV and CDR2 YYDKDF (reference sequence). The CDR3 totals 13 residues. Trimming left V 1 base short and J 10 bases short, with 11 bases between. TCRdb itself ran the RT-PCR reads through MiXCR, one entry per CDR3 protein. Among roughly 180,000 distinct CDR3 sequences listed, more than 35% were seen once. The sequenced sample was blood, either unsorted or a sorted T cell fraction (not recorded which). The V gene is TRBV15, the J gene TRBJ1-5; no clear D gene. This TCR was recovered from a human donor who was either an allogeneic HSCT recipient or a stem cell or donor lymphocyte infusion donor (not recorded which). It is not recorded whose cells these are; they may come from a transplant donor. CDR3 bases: TGTGCCACCAGCAGAGTGGAAAAAACACCCCAGCATTTT. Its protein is CATSRVEKTPQHF.